The 23 T cell receptor beta chains below all came from one sample that was sequenced in a study of blood T cell repertoires in COVID-19. Some clones are missing from TCRdb's copy, which holds only in-frame ones; the method was immunoSEQ multiplex PCR. The data hold over 300,000 clones, with 90% observed a single time. Sequenced input: peripheral blood. All receptors derive from a man between 18 and 29 years old with active or convalescent COVID-19.

The chain joins TRBV12-3 or TRBV12-4 to TRBJ2-1; 7 positions match TRBD2. The V and J ends lost 5 bases and 8 bases, in that order; junction bases with no gene match: 3. The CDR3 sequence is 12 residues long. The CDR3 loop is CASSERDYEQFF. The CDR3 coding sequence is TGTGCCAGCAGTGAGCGGGATTATGAGCAGTTCTTC.

This rearrangement joins TRBV19 to TRBJ1-5; perhaps TRBD1 as D (5 bases). V lost 2 bases, J lost 5 bases, and 13 bases lay in between. Germline values: CDR1 LNHDA, CDR2 SQIVND (reference sequence). The CDR3 extends over 15 amino acids. CDR3: CASSILTVEHQPQHF. DNA for the CDR3: TGTGCCAGTAGTATACTGACAGTCGAACATCAGCCCCAGCATTTT.

The chain couples TRBV19 to TRBJ2-6, with 7 bases identical to TRBD1. Trimming removed 5 bases from V and 2 bases from J; junction bases left unmatched: 3. CDR3 size: 15 residues. Germline V CDR1 and CDR2: LNHDA, SQIVND (reference sequence). The CDR3 sequence is CASSLQGTGANVLTF. The CDR3 nucleotides are TGTGCCAGTAGTTTACAGGGGACTGGGGCCAACGTCCTGACTTTC.

This chain links TRBV12-5 with TRBJ2-1; 10 bases map to TRBD2. J gave up 1 base and V 8 bases, and 8 bases lay outside the gene matches. The germline V gene encodes CDR1 LGHNT and CDR2 FRNRAP. The CDR3 has 16 residues. The CDR3 loop reads CASCLTSGLSYNEQFF. For the CDR3, the DNA is TGTGCTAGTTGCTTGACTAGCGGGTTGTCCTACAATGAGCAGTTCTTC.

The chain links TRBV11-2 to TRBJ2-3, with D perhaps matching TRBD2 (5 bases). In germline, CDR1 is SGHAT, CDR2 FQNNGV. V lost 5 bases to trimming and J lost 3 bases, with 18 bases between them. This CDR3 is 16 amino acids long. The CDR3 nucleotides are TGTGCCAGCAGCCTCGGCCCGGGGTTTGAGACAGATACGCAGTATTTT. Amino acids: CASSLGPGFETDTQYF. The variable domain in full, completed from reference TRBV11-2 and TRBJ2-3, reads EAGVAQSPRYKIIEKRQSVAFWCNPISGHATLYWYQQILGQGPKLLIQFQNNGVVDDSQLPKDRFSAERLKGVDSTLKIQPAKLEDSAVYLCASSLGPGFETDTQYFGPGTRLTVL.

In its sample, this clone ranks as medium-sized. The chain has TRBV6-2 or TRBV6-3 and TRBJ2-2; 11 nucleotides match TRBD2. Germline lookup yields CDR1 MNHEY and CDR2 SVGEGT. This CDR3 has 15 amino acids. V gave up 5 bases and J gave up 4 bases; unmatched junction bases: 3. The CDR3 nucleotides read TGTGCCAGCAGTACTAGCGGGAGTGCCACCGGGGAGCTGTTTTTT. Translation gives CASSTSGSATGELFF.

The J gene is TRBJ2-7, the V gene TRBV6-6; TRBD2 aligns across 14 bases. J gave up 3 bases and V 10 bases, and 8 bases lay outside the gene matches. Germline V gene sequence: CDR1 MNHNY, CDR2 SVGAGI (reference sequence). The CDR3 has 15 amino acids. DNA for the CDR3: TGTGCCATCTCTAGGGGGACTAGCGGGAGCTACGAGCAGTACTTC. Translating gives CAISRGTSGSYEQYF.

This chain connects TRBV4-1 to TRBJ1-1, with D unresolved. Per germline, CDR1 MGHRA and CDR2 YSYEKL. V was clipped by 2 bases and J by 0 bases, with 10 bases between them. CDR3 length equals 15 residues. CDR3 region: CASSQFPGMNTEAFF. The CDR3 DNA sequence: TGCGCCAGCAGCCAATTCCCGGGGATGAACACTGAAGCTTTCTTT.

This clone was counted once. The rearrangement joins TRBV2 to TRBJ1-2, with 7 bases lining up with TRBD1. This CDR3 is built from 14 residues. Germline V gives CDR1 SNHLY, CDR2 FYNNEI. The V gene end was trimmed by 5 bases and the J gene end by 4 bases; junction bases not matched to a gene: 7. The CDR3 reads CASSTGQVGYGYTF. CDR3 nucleotides: TGTGCCAGCAGTACAGGACAGGTGGGCTATGGCTACACCTTC. Filled out from reference TRBV2 and TRBJ1-2, the complete variable domain reads EPEVTQTPSHQVTQMGQEVILRCVPISNHLYFYWYRQILGQKVEFLVSFYNNEISEKSEIFDDQFSVERPDGSNFTLKIRSTKLEDSAMYFCASSTGQVGYGYTFGSGTRLTVV.

V usage is TRBV7-6 and J usage is TRBJ2-1; D call uncertain. This CDR3 has 17 residues. Trimming shortened V by 2 bases and J by 5 bases, and 19 bases separated the two germline ends. CDR1 is SGHVS and CDR2 is FNYEAQ in the germline V gene. CDR3 coding DNA: TGTGCCAGCAGCTTATATAGCCGTGGAAAGAGGAACAATGAGCAGTTCTTC. Amino acids: CASSLYSRGKRNNEQFF.

There are a few counts of this clone. The chain combines TRBV7-6 with TRBJ2-5; 7 nucleotides line up with TRBD1. This CDR3 region has 15 residues. Trimming cost V 2 bases and J 5 bases; bases outside gene matches: 8. The germline V gene has CDR1 SGHVS and CDR2 FNYEAQ. The DNA for the CDR3 is TGTGCCAGCAGCTTATTGACAGGGTTGGGGGAGACCCAGTACTTC. Protein sequence: CASSLLTGLGETQYF.

This clone showed up just once. This chain uses TRBV28 with TRBJ2-1; 10 nucleotides align to TRBD1. Germline CDR1 reads MDHEN; CDR2 reads SYDVKM. This CDR3 spans 17 amino acids. J lost 4 bases, V lost 4 bases, and 10 bases had no gene match. The CDR3 sequence: CASSSPSGTGVYNEQFF. Written as DNA, the CDR3 is TGTGCCAGCAGTTCGCCCTCCGGGACAGGGGTGTACAATGAGCAGTTCTTC.

The V gene is TRBV6-5, the J gene TRBJ1-2, with 7 bases aligning to TRBD1. Germline CDR1 reads MNHEY; CDR2 reads SVGAGI. J gave up 7 bases and V 7 bases, and 3 bases lay outside the gene matches. There are 11 residues in the CDR3. Written as DNA, the CDR3 is TGTGCCAGCACCACAGGGGTTGGCTACACCTTC. Translation gives CASTTGVGYTF.

The chain carries TRBV7-2 and TRBJ1-5, with 7 bases identical to TRBD1. Germline trimming cut 6 bases from V and 5 bases from J; bases unmatched to any gene: 10. CDR1 is SGHTA, CDR2 FQGNSA, per germline. This CDR3 has 15 amino acids. The CDR3 here is CASSSQTGNDQPQHF. Written as DNA, the CDR3 is TGTGCCAGCAGTTCGCAGACAGGGAACGATCAGCCCCAGCATTTT. The entire variable domain, with the rest obtained from reference TRBV7-2 and TRBJ1-5, is as follows: GAGVSQSPSNKVTEKGKDVELRCDPISGHTALYWYRQSLGQGLEFLIYFQGNSAPDKSGLPSDRFSAERTGGSVSTLTIQRTQQEDSAVYLCASSSQTGNDQPQHFGDGTRLSIL.

This clone was picked up one time. This chain uses TRBV24-1 with TRBJ1-2; tentatively, D is TRBD1 (5 bases). The CDR3 totals 14 residues. Germline V CDR1 and CDR2: KGHDR, SFDVKD. V lost 3 bases and J 4 bases, leaving 11 bases between the germline ends. CDR3 in DNA: TGTGCCACCAGTGATCGGGTAGGGGCCTATGGCTACACCTTC. Translating gives CATSDRVGAYGYTF.

CDR3 sequence (DNA): TGTGCCAGCAGCGCCAGGGGGCGGGACTATGGCTACACCTTC. Encoded protein: CASSARGRDYGYTF. The chain combines TRBV3-1 (or the pseudogene TRBV3-2) with TRBJ1-2, with 8 bases aligning to TRBD1. The CDR3 has 14 residues. Germline lookup yields CDR1 LGHDT and CDR2 YNNKEL (reference sequence). V lost 5 bases, J lost 3 bases, and 5 bases stayed unmatched.

This chain uses TRBV9 with TRBJ2-4; perhaps TRBD2 as D (5 bases). V was trimmed by 0 bases and J by 6 bases, leaving 13 bases between them. Germline lookup yields CDR1 SGDLS and CDR2 YYNGEE. The CDR3 covers 15 residues. Here the CDR3 reads CASSVEVGAANIQYF. DNA for the CDR3: TGTGCCAGCAGCGTAGAGGTGGGAGCTGCAAACATTCAGTACTTC.

This chain joins TRBV2 and TRBJ1-2; D perhaps matches TRBD1 (5 bases). This CDR3 is built from 15 residues. V lost 4 bases and J 1 base, leaving 13 bases between the germline ends. CDR1 is SNHLY and CDR2 is FYNNEI in the germline V gene. The CDR3 here is CASSGQGSHNYGYTF. CDR3 coding DNA: TGTGCCAGCAGTGGGCAGGGCTCCCATAACTATGGCTACACCTTC. Full variable domain (remainder filled in from reference TRBV2 and TRBJ1-2): EPEVTQTPSHQVTQMGQEVILRCVPISNHLYFYWYRQILGQKVEFLVSFYNNEISEKSEIFDDQFSVERPDGSNFTLKIRSTKLEDSAMYFCASSGQGSHNYGYTFGSGTRLTVV.

The genes are TRBV19 and TRBJ2-1; D is uncertain. CDR1 and CDR2 (germline): LNHDA, SQIVND (reference sequence). The CDR3 consists of 14 residues. The V end lost 7 bases, the J end lost 0 bases, and 10 bases lay between the germline ends. The CDR3 nucleotides read TGTGCCAGTAAAACAGAGCCCTCCTACAATGAGCAGTTCTTC. Translation gives CASKTEPSYNEQFF.

This rearrangement joins TRBV24-1 to TRBJ2-1; D gene unclear. Trimming took 5 bases from V and 6 from J, leaving 10 bases between them. The V gene's germline CDR1 is KGHDR and CDR2 SFDVKD. The CDR3 has 13 amino acids. The CDR3: CATSGLAPNEQFF. The CDR3 nucleotides are TGTGCCACCAGTGGCCTCGCGCCCAATGAGCAGTTCTTC.

The V gene is TRBV5-4, the J gene TRBJ2-7, with TRBD2 matching 7 bases. J was trimmed by 0 bases and V by 7 bases; bases with no gene match: 13. Per germline, CDR1 SGHNT and CDR2 YYREEE (reference sequence). The CDR3 spans 16 residues. The CDR3, as DNA: TGTGCCAGCCATCAAGGACCGGGAGGACTCTCCTACGAGCAGTACTTC. This translates into CASHQGPGGLSYEQYF.

The rearrangement links TRBV7-2 to TRBJ1-5, with 7 bases aligning to TRBD1. The CDR3 is 15 amino acids. From germline, CDR1 is SGHTA and CDR2 FQGNSA. The junction had 9 bases not matched to a gene; V was cut back by 5 bases and J by 5 bases. CDR3 loop: CASSPGQSNYQPQHF. For the CDR3, the DNA is TGTGCCAGCAGCCCGGGACAGAGTAATTATCAGCCCCAGCATTTT.

V and J are TRBV4-1 and TRBJ2-1; 9 nucleotides line up with TRBD2. The CDR3 spans 16 residues. The junction had 8 bases not matched to a gene; V was cut back by 0 bases and J by 8 bases. The germline V gene encodes CDR1 MGHRA and CDR2 YSYEKL. The CDR3 is CASSQDAAGGPDEQFF. The CDR3, as DNA: TGCGCCAGCAGCCAAGATGCTGCGGGAGGGCCGGATGAGCAGTTCTTC.